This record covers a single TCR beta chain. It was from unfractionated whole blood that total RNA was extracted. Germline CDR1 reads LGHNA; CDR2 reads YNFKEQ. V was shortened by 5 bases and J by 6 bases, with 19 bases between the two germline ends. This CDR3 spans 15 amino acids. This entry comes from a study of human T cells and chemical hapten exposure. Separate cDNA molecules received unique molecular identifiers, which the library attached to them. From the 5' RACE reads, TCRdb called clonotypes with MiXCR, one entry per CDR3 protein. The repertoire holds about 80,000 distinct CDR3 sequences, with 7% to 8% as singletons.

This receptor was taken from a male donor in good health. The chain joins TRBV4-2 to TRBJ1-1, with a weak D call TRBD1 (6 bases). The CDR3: CASSEYRAEYAEAFF. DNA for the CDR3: TGTGCCAGCAGCGAATACAGGGCTGAGTACGCTGAAGCTTTCTTT.